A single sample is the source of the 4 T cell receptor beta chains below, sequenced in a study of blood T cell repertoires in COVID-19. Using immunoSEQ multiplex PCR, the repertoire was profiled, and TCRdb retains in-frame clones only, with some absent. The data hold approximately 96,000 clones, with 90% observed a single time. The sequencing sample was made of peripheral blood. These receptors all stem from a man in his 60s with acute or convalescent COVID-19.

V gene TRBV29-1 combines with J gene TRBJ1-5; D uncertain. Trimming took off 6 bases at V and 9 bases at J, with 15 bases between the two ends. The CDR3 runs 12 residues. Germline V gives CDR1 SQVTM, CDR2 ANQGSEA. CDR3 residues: CSVLSPGWPQHF. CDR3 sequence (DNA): TGCAGCGTCCTATCACCCGGTTGGCCCCAGCATTTT.

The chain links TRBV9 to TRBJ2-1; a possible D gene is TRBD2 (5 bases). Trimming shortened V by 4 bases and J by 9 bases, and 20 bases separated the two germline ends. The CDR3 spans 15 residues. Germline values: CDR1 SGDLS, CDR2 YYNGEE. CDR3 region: CASSKDSLPGSEQFF. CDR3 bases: TGTGCCAGCAGCAAGGACTCCCTGCCCGGCAGTGAGCAGTTCTTC.

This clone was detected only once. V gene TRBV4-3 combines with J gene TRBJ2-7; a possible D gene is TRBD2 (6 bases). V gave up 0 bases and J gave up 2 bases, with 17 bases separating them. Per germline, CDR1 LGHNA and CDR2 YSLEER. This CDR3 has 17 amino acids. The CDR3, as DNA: TGCGCCAGCAGCCAAGAGGTCGCGGACTACCGTACCTACGAGCAGTACTTC. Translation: CASSQEVADYRTYEQYF.

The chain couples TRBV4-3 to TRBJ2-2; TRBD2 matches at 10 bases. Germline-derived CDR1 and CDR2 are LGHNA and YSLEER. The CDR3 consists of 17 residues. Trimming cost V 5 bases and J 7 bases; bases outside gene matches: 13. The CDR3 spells CASSLRPSGSIGGELFF. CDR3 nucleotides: TGCGCCAGCAGCTTACGCCCTAGCGGGAGTATCGGCGGGGAGCTGTTTTTT.